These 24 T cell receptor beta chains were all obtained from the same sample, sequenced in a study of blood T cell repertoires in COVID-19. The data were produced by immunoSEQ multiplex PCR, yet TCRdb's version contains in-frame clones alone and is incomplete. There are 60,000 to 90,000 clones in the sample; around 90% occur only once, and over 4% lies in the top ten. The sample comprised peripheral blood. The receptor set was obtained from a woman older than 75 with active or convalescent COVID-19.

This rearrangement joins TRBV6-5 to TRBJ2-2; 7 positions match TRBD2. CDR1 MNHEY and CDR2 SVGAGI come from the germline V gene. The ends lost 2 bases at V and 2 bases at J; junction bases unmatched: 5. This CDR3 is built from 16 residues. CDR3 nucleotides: TGTGCCAGCAGTTACCGGGCTAGCGGAAACACCGGGGAGCTGTTTTTT. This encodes CASSYRASGNTGELFF.

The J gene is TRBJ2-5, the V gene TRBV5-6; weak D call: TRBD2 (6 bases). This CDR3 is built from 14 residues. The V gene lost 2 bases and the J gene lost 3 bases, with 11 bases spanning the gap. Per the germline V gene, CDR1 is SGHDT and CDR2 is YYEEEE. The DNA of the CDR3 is TGTGCCAGCAGCTTTTTTCGGAGGGAAGAGACCCAGTACTTC. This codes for CASSFFRREETQYF.

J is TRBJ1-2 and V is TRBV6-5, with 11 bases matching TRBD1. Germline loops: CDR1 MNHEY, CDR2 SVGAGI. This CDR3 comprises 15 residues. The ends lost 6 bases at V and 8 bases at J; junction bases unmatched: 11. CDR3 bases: TGTGCCAGCAGCGTAACCGGGACAGGGGGGTACGGCTACACCTTC. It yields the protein CASSVTGTGGYGYTF.

The CDR3 region has the DNA TGTGCCAGTAGGGGATGGGGGGATTCACCCCTCCACTTT. Translated: CASRGWGDSPLHF. The rearrangement links TRBV19 to TRBJ1-6, with D perhaps TRBD1 (5 bases). This CDR3 is built from 13 residues. Germline V lookup: CDR1 LNHDA, CDR2 SQIVND (reference sequence). The ends were cut back, 6 bases at V and 8 bases at J, with 11 bases in the middle.

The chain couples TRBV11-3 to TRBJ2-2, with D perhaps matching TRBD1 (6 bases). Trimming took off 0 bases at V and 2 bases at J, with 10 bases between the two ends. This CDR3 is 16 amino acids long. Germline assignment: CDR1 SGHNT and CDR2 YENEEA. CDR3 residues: CASSLEQGRNTGELFF. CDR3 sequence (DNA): TGTGCCAGCAGCTTAGAACAGGGACGTAACACCGGGGAGCTGTTTTTT. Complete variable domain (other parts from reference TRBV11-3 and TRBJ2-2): EAGVVQSPRYKIIEKKQPVAFWCNPISGHNTLYWYLQNLGQGPELLIRYENEEAVDDSQLPKDRFSAERLKGVDSTLKIQPAELGDSAVYLCASSLEQGRNTGELFFGEGSRLTVL.

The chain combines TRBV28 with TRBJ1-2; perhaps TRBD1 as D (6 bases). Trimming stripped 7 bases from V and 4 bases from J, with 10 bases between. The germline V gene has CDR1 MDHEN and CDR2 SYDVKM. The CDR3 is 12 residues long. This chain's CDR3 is CASKTGPYGYTF. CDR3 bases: TGTGCCAGCAAGACAGGACCCTATGGCTACACCTTC.

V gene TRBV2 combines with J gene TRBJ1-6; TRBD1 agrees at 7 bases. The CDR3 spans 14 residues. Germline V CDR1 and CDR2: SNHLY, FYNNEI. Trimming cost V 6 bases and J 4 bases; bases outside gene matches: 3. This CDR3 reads CASSPGQYNSPLHF. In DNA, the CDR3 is TGTGCCAGCAGCCCGGGACAGTATAATTCACCCCTCCACTTT.

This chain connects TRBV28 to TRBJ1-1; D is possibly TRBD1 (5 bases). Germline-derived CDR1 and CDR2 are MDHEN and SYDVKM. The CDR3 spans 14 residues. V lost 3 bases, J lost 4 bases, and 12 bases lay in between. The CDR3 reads CASSLRRVGTEAFF. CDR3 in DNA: TGTGCCAGCAGTTTGCGCAGGGTGGGCACTGAAGCTTTCTTT.

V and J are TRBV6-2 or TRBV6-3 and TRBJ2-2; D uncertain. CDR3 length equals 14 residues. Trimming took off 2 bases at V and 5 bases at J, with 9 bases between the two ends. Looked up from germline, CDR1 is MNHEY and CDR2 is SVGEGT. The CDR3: CASSYVPLTGELFF. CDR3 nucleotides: TGTGCCAGCAGTTACGTTCCGCTAACCGGGGAGCTGTTTTTT.

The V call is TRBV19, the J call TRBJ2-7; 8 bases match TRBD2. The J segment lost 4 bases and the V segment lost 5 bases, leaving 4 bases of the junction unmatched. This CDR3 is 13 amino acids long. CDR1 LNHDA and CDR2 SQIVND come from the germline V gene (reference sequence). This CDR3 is CASSSSGSYEQYF. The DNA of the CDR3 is TGTGCCAGTAGTTCTAGCGGGTCTTACGAGCAGTACTTC.

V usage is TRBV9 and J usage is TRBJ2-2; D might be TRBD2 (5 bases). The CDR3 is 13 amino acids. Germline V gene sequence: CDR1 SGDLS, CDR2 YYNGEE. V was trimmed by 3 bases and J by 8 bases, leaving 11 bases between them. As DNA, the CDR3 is TGTGCCAGCAGCGCCCCGTCGGGGGGGGAGCTGTTTTTT. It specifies CASSAPSGGELFF.

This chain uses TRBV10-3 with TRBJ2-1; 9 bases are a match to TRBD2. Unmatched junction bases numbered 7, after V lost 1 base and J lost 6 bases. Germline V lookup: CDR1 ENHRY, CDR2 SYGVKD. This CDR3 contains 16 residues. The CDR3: CAISEFPGLASNEQFF. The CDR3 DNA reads TGTGCCATCAGTGAGTTCCCGGGACTAGCCTCCAATGAGCAGTTCTTC.

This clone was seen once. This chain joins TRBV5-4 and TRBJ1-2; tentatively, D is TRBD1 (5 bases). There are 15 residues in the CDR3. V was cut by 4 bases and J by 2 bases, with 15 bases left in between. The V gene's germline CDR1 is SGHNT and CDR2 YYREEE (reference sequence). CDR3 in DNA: TGTGCCAGCAGCCAAACGGGGGGAGTGAACTATGGCTACACCTTC. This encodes CASSQTGGVNYGYTF.

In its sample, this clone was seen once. The CDR3, as DNA: TGTGCCAGCAGCCATGCCACAGGCTTACGGGCCTACGAGCAGTACTTC. Protein: CASSHATGLRAYEQYF. V gene TRBV3-1 (or the pseudogene TRBV3-2) combines with J gene TRBJ2-7, with D tentatively TRBD1 (5 bases). CDR1 and CDR2 from the germline V gene are LGHDT and YNNKEL (reference sequence). This CDR3 contains 16 residues. V dropped 3 bases and J dropped 2 bases, with 17 bases sitting between them.

The CDR3: CASNQRIISTDTQYF. The CDR3 nucleotides are TGCGCCAGCAACCAGCGGATCATTAGCACAGATACGCAGTATTTT. J is TRBJ2-3 and V is TRBV10-1, with D perhaps matching TRBD2 (5 bases). CDR3 length equals 15 residues. V was clipped by 7 bases and J by 0 bases, with 14 bases between them. Germline values: CDR1 WNHNN, CDR2 SYGVQD (reference sequence).

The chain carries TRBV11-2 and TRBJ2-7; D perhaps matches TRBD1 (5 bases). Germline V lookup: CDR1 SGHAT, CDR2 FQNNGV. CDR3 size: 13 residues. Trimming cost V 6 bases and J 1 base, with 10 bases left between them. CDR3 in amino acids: CASRRQLSYEQYF. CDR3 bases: TGTGCCAGCAGGCGACAGCTATCCTACGAGCAGTACTTC.

CDR3 in DNA: TGTGCCAGCTCACCCGGACTCCCCTCCGGGGAGCTGTTTTTT. As protein: CASSPGLPSGELFF. The chain employs TRBV18 and TRBJ2-2; D might be TRBD2 (5 bases). The CDR3 length is 14 residues. Germline V lookup: CDR1 KGHSH, CDR2 LQKENI. V was pared by 3 bases and J by 6 bases, with 11 bases between.

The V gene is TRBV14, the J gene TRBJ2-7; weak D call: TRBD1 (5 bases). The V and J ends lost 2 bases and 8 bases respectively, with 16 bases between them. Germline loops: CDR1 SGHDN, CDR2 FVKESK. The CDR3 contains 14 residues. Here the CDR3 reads CASSQHSRVWKQYF. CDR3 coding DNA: TGTGCCAGCAGCCAACACAGCAGGGTATGGAAGCAGTACTTC.

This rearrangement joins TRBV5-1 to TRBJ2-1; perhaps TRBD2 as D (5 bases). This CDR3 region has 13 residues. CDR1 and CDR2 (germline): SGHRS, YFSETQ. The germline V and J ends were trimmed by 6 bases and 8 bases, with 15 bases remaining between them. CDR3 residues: CASTTPGSHEQFF. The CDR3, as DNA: TGCGCCAGCACCACCCCGGGGTCCCATGAGCAGTTCTTC.

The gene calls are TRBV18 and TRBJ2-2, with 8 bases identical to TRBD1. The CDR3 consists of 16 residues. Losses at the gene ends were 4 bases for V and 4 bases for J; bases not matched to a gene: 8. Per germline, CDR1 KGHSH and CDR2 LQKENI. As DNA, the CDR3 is TGTGCCAGCTCACAAAGACAGGGGCGGAGCACCGGGGAGCTGTTTTTT. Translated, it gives CASSQRQGRSTGELFF.

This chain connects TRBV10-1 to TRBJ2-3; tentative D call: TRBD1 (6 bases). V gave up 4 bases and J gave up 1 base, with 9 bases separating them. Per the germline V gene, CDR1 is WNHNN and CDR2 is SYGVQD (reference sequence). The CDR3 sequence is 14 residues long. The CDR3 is CASSADRGTDTQYF. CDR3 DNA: TGCGCCAGCAGTGCGGACAGAGGCACAGATACGCAGTATTTT.

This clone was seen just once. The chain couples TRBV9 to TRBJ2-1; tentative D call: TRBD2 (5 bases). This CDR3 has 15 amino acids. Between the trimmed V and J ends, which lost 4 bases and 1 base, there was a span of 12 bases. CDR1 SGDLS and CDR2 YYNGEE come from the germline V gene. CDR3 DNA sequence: TGTGCCAGCAGCCGAGGCGGGTTGTCCTACAATGAGCAGTTCTTC. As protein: CASSRGGLSYNEQFF.

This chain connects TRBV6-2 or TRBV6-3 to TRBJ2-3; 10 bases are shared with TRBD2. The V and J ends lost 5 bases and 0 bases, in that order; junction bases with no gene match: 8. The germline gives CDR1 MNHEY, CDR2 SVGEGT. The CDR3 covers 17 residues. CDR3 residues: CASSRGLTSGSTDTQYF. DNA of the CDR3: TGTGCCAGCAGTCGGGGTCTGACTAGCGGGAGCACAGATACGCAGTATTTT.

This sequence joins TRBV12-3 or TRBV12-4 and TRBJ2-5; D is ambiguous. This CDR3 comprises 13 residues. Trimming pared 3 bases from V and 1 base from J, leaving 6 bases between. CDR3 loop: CASSFGFQETQYF. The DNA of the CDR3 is TGTGCCAGCAGTTTCGGGTTCCAAGAGACCCAGTACTTC.